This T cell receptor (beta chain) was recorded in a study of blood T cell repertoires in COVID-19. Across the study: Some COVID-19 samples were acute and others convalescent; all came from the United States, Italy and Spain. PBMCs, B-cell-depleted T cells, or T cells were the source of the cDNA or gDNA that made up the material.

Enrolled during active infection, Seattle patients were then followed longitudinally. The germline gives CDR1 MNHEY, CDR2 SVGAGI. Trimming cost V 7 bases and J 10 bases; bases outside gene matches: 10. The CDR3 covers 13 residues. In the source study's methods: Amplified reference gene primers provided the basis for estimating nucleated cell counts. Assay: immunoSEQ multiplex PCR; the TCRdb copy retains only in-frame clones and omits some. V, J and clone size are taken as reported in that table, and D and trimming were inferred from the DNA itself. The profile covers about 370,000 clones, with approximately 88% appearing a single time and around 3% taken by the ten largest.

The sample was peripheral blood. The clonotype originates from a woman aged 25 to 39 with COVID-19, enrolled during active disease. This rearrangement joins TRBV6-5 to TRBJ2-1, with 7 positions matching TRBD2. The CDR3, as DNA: TGTGCCAGCAACCCCGGGGGGTTAAGGGAGCAGTTCTTC. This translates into CASNPGGLREQFF.